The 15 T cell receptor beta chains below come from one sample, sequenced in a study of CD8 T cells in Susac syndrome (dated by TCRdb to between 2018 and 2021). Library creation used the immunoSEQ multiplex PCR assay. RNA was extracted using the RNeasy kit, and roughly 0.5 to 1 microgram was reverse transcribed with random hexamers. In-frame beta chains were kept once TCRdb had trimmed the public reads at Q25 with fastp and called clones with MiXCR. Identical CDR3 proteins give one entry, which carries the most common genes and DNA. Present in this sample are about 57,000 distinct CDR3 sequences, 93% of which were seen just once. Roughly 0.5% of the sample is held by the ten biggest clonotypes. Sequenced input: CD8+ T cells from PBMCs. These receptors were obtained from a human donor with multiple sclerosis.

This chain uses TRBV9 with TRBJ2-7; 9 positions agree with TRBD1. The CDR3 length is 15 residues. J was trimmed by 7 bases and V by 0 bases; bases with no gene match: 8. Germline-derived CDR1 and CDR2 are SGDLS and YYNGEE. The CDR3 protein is CASSVDRTGVGEQYF. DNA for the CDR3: TGTGCCAGCAGCGTAGACCGGACAGGGGTAGGGGAGCAGTACTTC.

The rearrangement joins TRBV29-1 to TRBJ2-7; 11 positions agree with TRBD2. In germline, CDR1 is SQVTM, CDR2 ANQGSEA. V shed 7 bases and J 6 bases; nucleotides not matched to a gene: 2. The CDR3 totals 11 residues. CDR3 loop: CSAGTSGEQYF. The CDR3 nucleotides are TGCAGCGCCGGGACTAGCGGCGAGCAGTACTTC.

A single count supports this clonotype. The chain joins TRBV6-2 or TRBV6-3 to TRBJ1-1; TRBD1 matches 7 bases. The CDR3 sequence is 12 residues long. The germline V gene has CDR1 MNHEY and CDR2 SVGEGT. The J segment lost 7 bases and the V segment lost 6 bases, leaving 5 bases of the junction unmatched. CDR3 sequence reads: CASSTGQIEAFF. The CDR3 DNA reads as TGTGCCAGCAGCACGGGACAGATTGAAGCTTTCTTT.

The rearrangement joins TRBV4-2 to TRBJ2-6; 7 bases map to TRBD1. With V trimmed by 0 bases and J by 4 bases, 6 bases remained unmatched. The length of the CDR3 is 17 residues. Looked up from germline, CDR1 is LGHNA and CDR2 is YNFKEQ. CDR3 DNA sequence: TGTGCCAGCAGCCAAGAAGGACAGGTCCTCGGGGCCAACGTCCTGACTTTC. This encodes CASSQEGQVLGANVLTF.

The CDR3 here is CASSEYQTGGRGTEAFF. In DNA form, the CDR3 reads TGTGCCAGCAGTGAATACCAAACGGGGGGGCGGGGCACTGAAGCTTTCTTT. The chain uses TRBV25-1 and TRBJ1-1, with D perhaps TRBD1 (6 bases). There are 17 residues in the CDR3. The V end lost 0 bases, the J end lost 4 bases, and 18 bases lay between the germline ends. Looked up from germline, CDR1 is MGHDK and CDR2 is SYGVNS.

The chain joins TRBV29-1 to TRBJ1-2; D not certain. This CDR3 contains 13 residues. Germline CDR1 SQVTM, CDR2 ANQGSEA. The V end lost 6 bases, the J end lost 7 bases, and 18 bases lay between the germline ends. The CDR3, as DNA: TGCAGCGTCAGCCCAGTCCAGGAGCGTGGCTACACCTTC. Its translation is CSVSPVQERGYTF.

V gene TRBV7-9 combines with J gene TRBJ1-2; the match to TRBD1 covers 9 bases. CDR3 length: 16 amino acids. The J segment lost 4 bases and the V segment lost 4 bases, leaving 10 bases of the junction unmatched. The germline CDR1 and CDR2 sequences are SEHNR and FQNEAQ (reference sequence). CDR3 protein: CASSSSGTGFLYGYTF. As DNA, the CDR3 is TGTGCCAGCAGCTCCTCCGGGACAGGGTTTCTCTATGGCTACACCTTC.

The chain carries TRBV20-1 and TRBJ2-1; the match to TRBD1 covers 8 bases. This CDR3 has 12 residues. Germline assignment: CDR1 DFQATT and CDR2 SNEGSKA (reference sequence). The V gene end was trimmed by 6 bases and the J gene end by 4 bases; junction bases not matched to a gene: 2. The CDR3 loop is CSADRGYNEQFF. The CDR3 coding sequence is TGCAGTGCCGACAGGGGATACAATGAGCAGTTCTTC.

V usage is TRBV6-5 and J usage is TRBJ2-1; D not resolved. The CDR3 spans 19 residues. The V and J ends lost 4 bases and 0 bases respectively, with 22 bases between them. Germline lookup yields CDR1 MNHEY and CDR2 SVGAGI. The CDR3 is CASSFNPTEHLSSYNEQFF. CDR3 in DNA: TGTGCCAGCAGTTTCAACCCGACCGAACACTTAAGCTCCTACAATGAGCAGTTCTTC.

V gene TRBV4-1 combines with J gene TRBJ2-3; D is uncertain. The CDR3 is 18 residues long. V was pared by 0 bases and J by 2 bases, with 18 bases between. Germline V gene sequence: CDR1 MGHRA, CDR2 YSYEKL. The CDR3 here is CASSQEDRPGSTTDTQYF. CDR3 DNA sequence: TGCGCCAGCAGCCAAGAAGACCGTCCAGGATCGACCACAGATACGCAGTATTTT.

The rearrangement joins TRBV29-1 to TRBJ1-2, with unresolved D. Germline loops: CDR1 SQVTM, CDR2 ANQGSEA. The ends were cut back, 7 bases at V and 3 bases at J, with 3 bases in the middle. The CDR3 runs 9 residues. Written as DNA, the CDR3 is TGCAGCGCGGACTATGGCTACACCTTC. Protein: CSADYGYTF.

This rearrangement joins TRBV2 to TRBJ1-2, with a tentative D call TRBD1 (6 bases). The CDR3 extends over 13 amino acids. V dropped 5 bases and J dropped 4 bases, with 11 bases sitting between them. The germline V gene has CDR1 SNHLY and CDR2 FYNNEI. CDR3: CASSTGQPYGYTF. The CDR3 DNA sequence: TGTGCCAGCAGTACAGGACAGCCCTATGGCTACACCTTC.

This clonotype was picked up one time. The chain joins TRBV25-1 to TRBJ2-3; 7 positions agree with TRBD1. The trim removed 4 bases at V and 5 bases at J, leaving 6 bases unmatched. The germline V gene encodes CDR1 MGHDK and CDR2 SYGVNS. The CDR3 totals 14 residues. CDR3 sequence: CASSASDRRDTQYF. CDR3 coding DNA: TGTGCCAGCAGTGCATCGGACAGGAGAGATACGCAGTATTTT.

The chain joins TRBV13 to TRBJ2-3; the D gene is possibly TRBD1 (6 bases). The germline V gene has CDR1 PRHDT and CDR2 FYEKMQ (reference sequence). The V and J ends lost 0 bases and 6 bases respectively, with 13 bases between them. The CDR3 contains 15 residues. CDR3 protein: CASSLGTGHRDTQYF. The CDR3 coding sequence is TGTGCCAGCAGCTTAGGGACAGGACATCGCGATACGCAGTATTTT.

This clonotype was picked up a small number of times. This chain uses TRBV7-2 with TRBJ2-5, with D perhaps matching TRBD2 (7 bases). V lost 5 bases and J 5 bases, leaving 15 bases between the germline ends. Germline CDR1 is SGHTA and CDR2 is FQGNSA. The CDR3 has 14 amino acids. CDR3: CASSGRRGPETQYF. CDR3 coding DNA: TGTGCCAGCAGCGGAAGGCGGGGGCCGGAGACCCAGTACTTC.